The T cell receptor (beta chain) described here comes from a study of blood T cell repertoires in COVID-19. Clones were read by immunoSEQ multiplex PCR, and TCRdb kept only the in-frame ones, dropping some. Altogether 45,000 to 60,000 clones are present, roughly 83% being singletons, with the ten largest covering 10% to 15%. The CDR3 consists of 13 residues. In its sample, this clone was seen many times. The rearrangement joins TRBV21-1 to TRBJ1-1; TRBD1 is the table's D call, not checked against the DNA. TRBV21-1 is deemed a pseudogene. This TCR derives from a human donor in a cohort sampled during active COVID-19. The sample taken for sequencing was peripheral blood. The CDR3 loop reads CARTYRGNTEAFF. The CDR3 nucleotides are TGTGCCAGAACTTACAGGGGGAACACTGAAGCTTTCTTT.